This is a list of T cell receptor beta chains from one sample in a study of cytomegalovirus exposure and HLA in healthy donors. Generated by immunoSEQ multiplex PCR, the TCRdb table keeps only in-frame clones and is missing some. Among 150,000 to 180,000 clones, 80% were seen once, and the ten largest hold 5.6%. The material sequenced was PBMCs. The receptors were gathered from a woman aged 40 to 50 in good health and CMV-seropositive. Each CDR3 is given with its conserved first and last residue. The D gene is left open where the match is weak. A clone size is listed for some rows: how often the clone was seen (once, few, many), or a class if it is expanded.

v_gene: TRBV6-1
d_gene: TRBD2
abundance: .
j_gene: TRBJ2-7
CDR3nt: TGTGCCAGCAGTTTGACTAGCGGGAGCTCCTACGAGCAGTACTTC
CDR3aa: CASSLTSGSSYEQYF

v_gene: TRBV5-6
d_gene: TRBD1
abundance: .
j_gene: TRBJ1-6
CDR3nt: TGTGCCAGCAGCAACGCCGGGACAGGGAATTCCTATAATTCACCCCTCCACTTT
CDR3aa: CASSNAGTGNSYNSPLHF

v_gene: TRBV10-3
d_gene: TRBD1
abundance: .
j_gene: TRBJ1-5
CDR3nt: TGTGCCACGGCCGGGACAGGGGGCAATCAGCCCCAGCATTTT
CDR3aa: CATAGTGGNQPQHF

v_gene: TRBV19
d_gene: .
abundance: .
j_gene: TRBJ1-4
CDR3nt: TGTGCCAGTAGTCGGGGTTCTAATGAAAAACTGTTTTTT
CDR3aa: CASSRGSNEKLFF

v_gene: TRBV2
d_gene: TRBD2
abundance: .
j_gene: TRBJ2-7
CDR3nt: TGTGCCAGCAGTTTGACTAGCGGGAGTTACGAGCAGTACTTC
CDR3aa: CASSLTSGSYEQYF

v_gene: TRBV5-4
d_gene: TRBD2
abundance: .
j_gene: TRBJ2-7
CDR3nt: TGTGCCAGCAGCTTGTTGACTAGCGGGACCTACGAGCAGTACTTC
CDR3aa: CASSLLTSGTYEQYF

v_gene: TRBV5-1
d_gene: .
abundance: once
j_gene: TRBJ1-4
CDR3nt: TGCGCCAGCAGCTTTCAGTCAGGGGTTAATGAAAAACTGTTTTTT
CDR3aa: CASSFQSGVNEKLFF

v_gene: TRBV4-2
d_gene: .
abundance: few
j_gene: TRBJ1-2
CDR3nt: TGTGCCAGCAGCCAAGATCCGGGGGACTATGGCTACACCTTC
CDR3aa: CASSQDPGDYGYTF

v_gene: TRBV6-5
d_gene: TRBD2
abundance: .
j_gene: TRBJ2-1
CDR3nt: TGTGCCAGCAGTTGGGGACTAGCCAATGAGCAGTTCTTC
CDR3aa: CASSWGLANEQFF

v_gene: TRBV5-1
d_gene: TRBD2
abundance: .
j_gene: TRBJ2-3
CDR3nt: TGCGCCAGCAGCTTGGGACTAGCGGGAGGGACCACAGATACGCAGTATTTT
CDR3aa: CASSLGLAGGTTDTQYF

v_gene: TRBV30
d_gene: TRBD2
abundance: .
j_gene: TRBJ2-2
CDR3nt: TGTGCCTGGAGTGTGGGCGGGAGGCCCACCGGGGAGCTGTTTTTT
CDR3aa: CAWSVGGRPTGELFF

v_gene: TRBV4-2
d_gene: TRBD2
abundance: .
j_gene: TRBJ2-6
CDR3nt: TGTGCCAGCAGCCAACTTTGGACTAGCGGGGGCTCTGGGGCCAACGTCCTGACTTTC
CDR3aa: CASSQLWTSGGSGANVLTF

v_gene: TRBV18
d_gene: .
abundance: .
j_gene: TRBJ1-1
CDR3nt: TGTGCCAGCTCATCTCAGGGAGGGAACACTGAAGCTTTCTTT
CDR3aa: CASSSQGGNTEAFF

v_gene: TRBV30
d_gene: TRBD2
abundance: .
j_gene: TRBJ2-7
CDR3nt: TGTGCCTGGAATCGACTAGCGGGGGACTACGAGCAGTACTTC
CDR3aa: CAWNRLAGDYEQYF

v_gene: TRBV6-1
d_gene: TRBD1
abundance: .
j_gene: TRBJ2-1
CDR3nt: TGTGCCAGCAGGCCGGGACAGGGAAACAGTGAGCAGTTCTTC
CDR3aa: CASRPGQGNSEQFF

v_gene: TRBV5-8
d_gene: .
abundance: .
j_gene: TRBJ2-7
CDR3nt: TGTGCCAGCAGCTTGGGGGCAGGTCCCTACGAGCAGTACTTC
CDR3aa: CASSLGAGPYEQYF